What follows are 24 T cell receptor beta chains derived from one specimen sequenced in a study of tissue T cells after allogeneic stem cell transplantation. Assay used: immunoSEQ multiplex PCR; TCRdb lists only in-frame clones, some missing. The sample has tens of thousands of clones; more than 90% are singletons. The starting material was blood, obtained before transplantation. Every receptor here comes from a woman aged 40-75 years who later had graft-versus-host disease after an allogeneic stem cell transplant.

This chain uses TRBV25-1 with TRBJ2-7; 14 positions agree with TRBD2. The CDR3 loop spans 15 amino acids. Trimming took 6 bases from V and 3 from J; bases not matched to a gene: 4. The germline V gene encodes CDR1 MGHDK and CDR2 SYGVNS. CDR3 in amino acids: CASRTGTSGSYEQYF. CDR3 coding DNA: TGTGCCAGCAGGACCGGGACTAGCGGGAGCTACGAGCAGTACTTC.

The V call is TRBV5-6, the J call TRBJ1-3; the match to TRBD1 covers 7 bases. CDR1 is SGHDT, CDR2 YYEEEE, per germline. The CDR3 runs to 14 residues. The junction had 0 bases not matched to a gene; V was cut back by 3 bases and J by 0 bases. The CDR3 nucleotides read TGTGCCAGCAGCTGGACAGGCTCTGGAAACACCATATATTTT. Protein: CASSWTGSGNTIYF.

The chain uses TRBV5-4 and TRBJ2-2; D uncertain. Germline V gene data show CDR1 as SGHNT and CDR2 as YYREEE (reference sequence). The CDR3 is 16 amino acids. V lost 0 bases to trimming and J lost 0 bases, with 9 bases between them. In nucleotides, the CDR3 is TGTGCCAGCAGCTTGGAACTGGACCCGAACACCGGGGAGCTGTTTTTT. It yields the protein CASSLELDPNTGELFF.

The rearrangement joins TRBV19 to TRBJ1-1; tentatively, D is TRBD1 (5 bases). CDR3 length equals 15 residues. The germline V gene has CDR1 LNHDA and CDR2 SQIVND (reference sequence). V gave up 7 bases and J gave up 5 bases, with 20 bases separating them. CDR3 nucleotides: TGTGCCAGTATTACACGGGCCTGGGGGGAGACTGAAGCTTTCTTT. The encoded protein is CASITRAWGETEAFF. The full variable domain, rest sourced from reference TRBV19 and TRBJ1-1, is DGGITQSPKYLFRKEGQNVTLSCEQNLNHDAMYWYRQDPGQGLRLIYYSQIVNDFQKGDIAEGYSVSREKKESFPLTVTSAQKNPTAFYLCASITRAWGETEAFFGQGTRLTVV.

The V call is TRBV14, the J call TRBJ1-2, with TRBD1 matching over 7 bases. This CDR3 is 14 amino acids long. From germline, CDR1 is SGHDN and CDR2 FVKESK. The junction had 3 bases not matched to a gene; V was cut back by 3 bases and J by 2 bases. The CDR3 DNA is TGTGCCAGCAGCCAGGGGACAGCCAACTATGGCTACACCTTC. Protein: CASSQGTANYGYTF.

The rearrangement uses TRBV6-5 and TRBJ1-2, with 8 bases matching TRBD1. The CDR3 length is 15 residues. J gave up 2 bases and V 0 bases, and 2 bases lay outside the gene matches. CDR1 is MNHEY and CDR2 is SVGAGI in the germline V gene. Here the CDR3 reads CASSYSRTGNYGYTF. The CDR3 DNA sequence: TGTGCCAGCAGTTACTCAAGGACAGGGAACTATGGCTACACCTTC.

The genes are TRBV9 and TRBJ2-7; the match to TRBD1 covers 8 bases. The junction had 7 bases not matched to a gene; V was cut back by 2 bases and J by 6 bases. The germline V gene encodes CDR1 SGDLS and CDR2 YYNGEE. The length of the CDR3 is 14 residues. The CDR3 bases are TGTGCCAGCAGCGTCACAGGGGGTCCGCGCGAGCAGTACTTC. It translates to CASSVTGGPREQYF. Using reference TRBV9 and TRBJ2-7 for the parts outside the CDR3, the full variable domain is DSGVTQTPKHLITATGQRVTLRCSPRSGDLSVYWYQQSLDQGLQFLIQYYNGEERAKGNILERFSAQQFPDLHSELNLSSLELGDSALYFCASSVTGGPREQYFGPGTRLTVT.

CDR3 in DNA: TGTGCCAGCAGTTACTCGGGGGTCCACGAGCAGTACTTC. Translation: CASSYSGVHEQYF. The chain employs TRBV6-5 and TRBJ2-7; either TRBD1 or TRBD2 may fit D (5 bases each). Germline V gives CDR1 MNHEY, CDR2 SVGAGI. There are 13 residues in the CDR3. Trimming pared 0 bases from V and 5 bases from J, leaving 8 bases between.

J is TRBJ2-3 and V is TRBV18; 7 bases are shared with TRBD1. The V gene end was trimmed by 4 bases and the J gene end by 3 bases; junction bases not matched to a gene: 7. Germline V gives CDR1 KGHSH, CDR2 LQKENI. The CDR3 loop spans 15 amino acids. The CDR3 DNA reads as TGTGCCAGCTCACAGTCACAGGGGCCGACAGATACGCAGTATTTT. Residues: CASSQSQGPTDTQYF.

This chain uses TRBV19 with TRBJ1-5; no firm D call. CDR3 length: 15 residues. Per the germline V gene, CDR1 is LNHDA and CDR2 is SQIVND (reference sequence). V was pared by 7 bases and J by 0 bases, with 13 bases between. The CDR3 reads CASTLIGYSNQPQHF. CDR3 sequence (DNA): TGTGCCAGTACCTTAATCGGTTATAGCAATCAGCCCCAGCATTTT.

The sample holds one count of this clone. The CDR3 loop reads CASSRTGGTEAFF. CDR3 coding DNA: TGTGCCAGCAGCCGTACAGGGGGCACTGAAGCTTTCTTT. The chain combines TRBV5-4 with TRBJ1-1, with 8 bases that match TRBD1. The CDR3 totals 13 residues. V lost 4 bases and J lost 4; bases outside the gene matches: 3. CDR1 SGHNT and CDR2 YYREEE come from the germline V gene (reference sequence).

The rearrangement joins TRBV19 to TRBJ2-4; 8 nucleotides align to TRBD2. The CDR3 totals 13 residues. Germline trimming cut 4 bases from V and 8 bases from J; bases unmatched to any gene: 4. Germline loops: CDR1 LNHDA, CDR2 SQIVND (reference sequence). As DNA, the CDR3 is TGTGCCAGTAGTACGAGCGGGAGTCACATTCAGTACTTC. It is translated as CASSTSGSHIQYF.

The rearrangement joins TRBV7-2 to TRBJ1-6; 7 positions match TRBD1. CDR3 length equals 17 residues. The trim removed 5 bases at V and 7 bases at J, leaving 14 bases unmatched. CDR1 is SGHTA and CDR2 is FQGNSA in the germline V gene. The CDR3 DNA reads TGTGCCAGCAGCCTCCTCTCGGACAGGTTGGGGAATTCACCCCTCCACTTT. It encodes CASSLLSDRLGNSPLHF.

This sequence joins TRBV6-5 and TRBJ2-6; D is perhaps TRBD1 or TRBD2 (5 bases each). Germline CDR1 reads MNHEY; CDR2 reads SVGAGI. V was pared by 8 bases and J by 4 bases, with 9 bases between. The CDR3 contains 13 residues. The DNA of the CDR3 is TGTGCCAGCTCTGGGGGAGGGGCCAACGTCCTGACTTTC. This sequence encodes CASSGGGANVLTF.

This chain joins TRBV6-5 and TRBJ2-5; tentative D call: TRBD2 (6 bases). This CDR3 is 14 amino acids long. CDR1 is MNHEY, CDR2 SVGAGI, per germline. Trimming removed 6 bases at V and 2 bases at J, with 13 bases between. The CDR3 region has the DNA TGTGCCAGCAGGCTCGGGACTTTACAAGAGACCCAGTACTTC. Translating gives CASRLGTLQETQYF.

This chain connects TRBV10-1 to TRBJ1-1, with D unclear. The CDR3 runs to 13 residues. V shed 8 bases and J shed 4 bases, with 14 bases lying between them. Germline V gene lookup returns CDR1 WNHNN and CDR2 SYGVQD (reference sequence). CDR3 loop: CASAGSRGTEAFF. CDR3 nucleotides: TGCGCCAGCGCCGGGTCACGAGGCACTGAAGCTTTCTTT.

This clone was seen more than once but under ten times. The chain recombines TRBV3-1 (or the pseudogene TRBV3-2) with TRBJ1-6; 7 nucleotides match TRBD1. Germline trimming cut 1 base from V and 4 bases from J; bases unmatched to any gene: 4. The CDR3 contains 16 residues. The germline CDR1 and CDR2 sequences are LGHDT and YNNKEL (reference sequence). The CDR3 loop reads CASSQAGGLYNSPLHF. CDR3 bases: TGTGCCAGCAGCCAAGCAGGGGGTCTGTATAATTCACCCCTCCACTTT.

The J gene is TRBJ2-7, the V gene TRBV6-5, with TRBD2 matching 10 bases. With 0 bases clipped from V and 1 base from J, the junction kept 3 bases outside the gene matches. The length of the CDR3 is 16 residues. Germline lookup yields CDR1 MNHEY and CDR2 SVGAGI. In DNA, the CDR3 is TGTGCCAGCAGTTACTCTCCTAGCGGGGGTTCCTACGAGCAGTACTTC. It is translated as CASSYSPSGGSYEQYF.

CDR3 bases: TGTGCCAGCAGCCAAGTTTCAGGGAGCACTGAAGCTTTCTTT. Protein sequence: CASSQVSGSTEAFF. The chain carries TRBV3-1 (or the pseudogene TRBV3-2) and TRBJ1-1, with TRBD1 as a possible D gene (5 bases). The CDR3 totals 14 residues. Germline values: CDR1 LGHDT, CDR2 YNNKEL (reference sequence). Trimming cost V 1 base and J 4 bases, with 10 bases left between them.

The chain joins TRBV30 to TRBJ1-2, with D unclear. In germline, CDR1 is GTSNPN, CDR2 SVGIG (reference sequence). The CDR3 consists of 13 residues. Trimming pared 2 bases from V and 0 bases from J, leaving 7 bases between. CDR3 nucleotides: TGTGCCTGGAGTTGGGTCCCTAACTATGGCTACACCTTC. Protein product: CAWSWVPNYGYTF.

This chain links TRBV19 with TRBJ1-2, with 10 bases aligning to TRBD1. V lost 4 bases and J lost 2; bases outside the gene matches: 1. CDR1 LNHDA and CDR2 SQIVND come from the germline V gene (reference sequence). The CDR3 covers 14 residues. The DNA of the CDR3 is TGTGCCAGTAGTACGACAGGGGGCAACTATGGCTACACCTTC. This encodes CASSTTGGNYGYTF.

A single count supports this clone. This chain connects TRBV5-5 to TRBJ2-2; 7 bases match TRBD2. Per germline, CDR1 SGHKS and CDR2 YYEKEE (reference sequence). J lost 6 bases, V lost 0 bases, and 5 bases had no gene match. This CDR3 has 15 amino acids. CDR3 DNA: TGTGCCAGCAGCTTGGTGAGCGGGACGGCCGGGGAGCTGTTTTTT. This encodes CASSLVSGTAGELFF. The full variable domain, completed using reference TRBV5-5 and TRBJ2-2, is DAGVTQSPTHLIKTRGQQVTLRCSPISGHKSVSWYQQVLGQGPQFIFQYYEKEERGRGNFPDRFSARQFPNYSSELNVNALLLGDSALYLCASSLVSGTAGELFFGEGSRLTVL.

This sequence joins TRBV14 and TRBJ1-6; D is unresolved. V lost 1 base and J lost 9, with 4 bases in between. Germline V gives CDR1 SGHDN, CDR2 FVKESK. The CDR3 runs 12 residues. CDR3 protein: CASSQAPSPLHF. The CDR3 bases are TGTGCCAGCAGCCAAGCCCCTTCACCCCTCCACTTT.

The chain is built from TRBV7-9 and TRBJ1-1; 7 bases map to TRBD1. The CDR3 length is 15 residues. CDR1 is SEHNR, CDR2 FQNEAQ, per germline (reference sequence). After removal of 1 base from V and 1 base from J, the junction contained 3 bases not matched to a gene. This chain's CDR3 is CASSLDQGENTEAFF. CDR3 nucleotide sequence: TGTGCCAGCAGCTTAGACCAGGGGGAGAACACTGAAGCTTTCTTT. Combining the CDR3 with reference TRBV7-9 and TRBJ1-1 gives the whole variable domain DTGVSQNPRHKITKRGQNVTFRCDPISEHNRLYWYRQTLGQGPEFLTYFQNEAQLEKSRLLSDRFSAERPKGSFSTLEIQRTEQGDSAMYLCASSLDQGENTEAFFGQGTRLTVV.